The 27 T cell receptor beta chains reported below all come from one sample, sequenced in a study of cytomegalovirus exposure and HLA in healthy donors. The primer mix had 60 Vbeta and 13 Jbeta primers. Using immunoSEQ multiplex PCR, the repertoire was profiled, and TCRdb retains in-frame clones only, with some absent. The table includes 200,000 to 250,000 clones, almost 80% detected once. Material: PBMCs. These receptors originate from a male donor in good health and CMV-seronegative.

This chain joins TRBV5-1 and TRBJ2-1; a possible D gene is TRBD1 (5 bases). CDR1 and CDR2 from the germline V gene are SGHRS and YFSETQ. The CDR3 runs 13 residues. Trimming shortened V by 4 bases and J by 4 bases, and 9 bases separated the two germline ends. CDR3 sequence (DNA): TGCGCCAGCAGCACGACAGCTTACAATGAGCAGTTCTTC. It yields the protein CASSTTAYNEQFF.

This chain links TRBV6-4 with TRBJ2-7; TRBD2 is a possible D gene (7 bases). CDR3 length equals 13 residues. Germline loops: CDR1 MRHNA, CDR2 SNTAGT. V was cut by 11 bases and J by 2 bases, with 16 bases left in between. The CDR3 region has the DNA TGTGCCTGCCTGGGGGGGCCTCCCTACGAGCAGTACTTC. Protein product: CACLGGPPYEQYF.

The rearrangement uses TRBV5-8 and TRBJ2-7; 9 bases align to TRBD2. CDR1 and CDR2 from the germline V gene are SGHTS and YDEGEE. This CDR3 is 15 amino acids long. Germline trimming cut 4 bases from V and 2 bases from J; bases unmatched to any gene: 7. As DNA, the CDR3 is TGTGCCAGCAGCCCCGGGACTAGCACAACCTACGAGCAGTACTTC. Translated, it gives CASSPGTSTTYEQYF.

The chain joins TRBV6-6 to TRBJ1-6; D is unresolved. Germline-derived CDR1 and CDR2 are MNHNY and SVGAGI (reference sequence). The CDR3 totals 15 residues. Deletions cut 7 bases from V and 0 bases from J, with 10 bases between. The CDR3 is CASIGPSSYNSPLHF. CDR3 DNA: TGTGCCAGCATTGGGCCGAGCTCCTATAATTCACCCCTCCACTTT.

This chain connects TRBV30 to TRBJ2-3, with 9 bases identical to TRBD1. The V segment lost 1 base and the J segment 4 bases; nucleotides outside the gene matches: 6. Germline CDR1 is GTSNPN and CDR2 is SVGIG (reference sequence). The CDR3 spans 15 residues. CDR3 bases: TGTGCCTGGAGTGCCGGGACAGGGTTATCAGATACGCAGTATTTT. As protein: CAWSAGTGLSDTQYF.

In this sample, this clone turned up a few times. The same CDR3 is also encoded by other DNA sequences in this sample. The CDR3 nucleotides are TGCAGCGTTGGGACAGGGGGCTCCTACGAGCAGTACTTC. It is translated as CSVGTGGSYEQYF. The chain couples TRBV29-1 to TRBJ2-7; TRBD1 agrees at 10 bases. Trimming at V came to 4 bases and at J to 0 bases, leaving 0 bases not matched to a gene. CDR1 and CDR2 (germline): SQVTM, ANQGSEA. CDR3 size: 13 residues.

This rearrangement joins TRBV5-1 to TRBJ2-6; TRBD1 agrees at 8 bases. V lost 4 bases and J lost 1; bases outside the gene matches: 13. Germline values: CDR1 SGHRS, CDR2 YFSETQ. The CDR3 length is 19 residues. The CDR3 here is CASSGVQGGGGSGANVLTF. CDR3 sequence (DNA): TGCGCCAGCAGCGGCGTACAGGGGGGAGGAGGATCTGGGGCCAACGTCCTGACTTTC. Full variable domain (rest looked up from reference TRBV5-1 and TRBJ2-6): KAGVTQTPRYLIKTRGQQVTLSCSPISGHRSVSWYQQTPGQGLQFLFEYFSETQRNKGNFPGRFSGRQFSNSRSEMNVSTLELGDSALYLCASSGVQGGGGSGANVLTFGAGSRLTVL.

The rearrangement joins TRBV6-1 to TRBJ2-1; 11 bases are a match to TRBD1. V dropped 4 bases and J dropped 7; count of bases not matched to a gene: 0. The CDR3 totals 13 residues. Per the germline V gene, CDR1 is MNHNS and CDR2 is SASEGT. CDR3: CASSGDRGNEQFF. The CDR3 DNA reads TGTGCCAGCAGTGGGGACAGGGGGAATGAGCAGTTCTTC.

V usage is TRBV14 and J usage is TRBJ2-5, with D perhaps TRBD2 (5 bases). This CDR3 region has 16 residues. V was shortened by 4 bases and J by 6 bases, with 21 bases between the two germline ends. CDR1 and CDR2 (germline): SGHDN, FVKESK. The CDR3 DNA follows: TGTGCCAGCAGCCCCATGAGTGCGGGTCCTCATAAGACCCAGTACTTC. Its translation is CASSPMSAGPHKTQYF. Looking up the rest from reference TRBV14 and TRBJ2-5 gives the full variable domain: EAGVTQFPSHSVIEKGQTVTLRCDPISGHDNLYWYRRVMGKEIKFLLHFVKESKQDESGMPNNRFLAERTGGTYSTLKVQPAELEDSGVYFCASSPMSAGPHKTQYFGPGTRLLVL.

The V and J genes are TRBV29-1 and TRBJ1-2, with D tentatively TRBD1 (5 bases). V was trimmed by 3 bases and J by 7 bases, leaving 9 bases between them. The germline V gene encodes CDR1 SQVTM and CDR2 ANQGSEA. The CDR3 loop spans 11 amino acids. DNA of the CDR3: TGCAGCGTTGACAGGGTTGGTGGCTACACCTTC. This gives the protein CSVDRVGGYTF.

The chain is built from TRBV7-2 and TRBJ2-7, with 9 bases identical to TRBD1. Looked up from germline, CDR1 is SGHTA and CDR2 is FQGNSA. There are 18 residues in the CDR3. J was trimmed by 1 base and V by 3 bases; bases with no gene match: 13. The DNA of the CDR3 is TGTGCCAGCAGCTTTAGGCCCAGAGGGACAGGGTTTTCCTACGAGCAGTACTTC. Its protein is CASSFRPRGTGFSYEQYF.

V and J are TRBV11-3 and TRBJ2-7; 10 bases map to TRBD1. The CDR3 spans 13 residues. Germline V gene data show CDR1 as SGHNT and CDR2 as YENEEA. Trimming removed 4 bases from V and 7 bases from J; junction bases left unmatched: 4. This CDR3 is CASSWDRGQEQYF. CDR3 nucleotide sequence: TGTGCCAGCAGCTGGGACAGGGGACAGGAGCAGTACTTC.

The chain links TRBV6-5 to TRBJ2-5, with D maybe TRBD2 (5 bases). Per germline, CDR1 MNHEY and CDR2 SVGAGI. V shed 2 bases and J shed 5 bases, with 12 bases lying between them. The CDR3 consists of 14 residues. The CDR3 bases are TGTGCCAGCAGTTACCGGGGAGTCGGTGAGACCCAGTACTTC. It is translated as CASSYRGVGETQYF.

The chain links TRBV27 to TRBJ2-1, with 8 bases fitting TRBD2. The CDR3 runs to 14 residues. Trimming cost V 8 bases and J 2 bases; bases outside gene matches: 5. Germline values: CDR1 MNHEY, CDR2 SMNVEV (reference sequence). CDR3 residues: CASRGLATYNEQFF. DNA for the CDR3: TGTGCCAGCCGAGGACTAGCTACCTACAATGAGCAGTTCTTC.

The J gene is TRBJ1-6, the V gene TRBV5-6, with D maybe TRBD1 (6 bases). The CDR3 runs 15 residues. Trimming shortened V by 5 bases and J by 7 bases, and 16 bases separated the two germline ends. Germline values: CDR1 SGHDT, CDR2 YYEEEE. The DNA of the CDR3 is TGTGCCAGCAGTATTACAGGGTTTTCGAATTCACCCCTCCACTTT. Its protein product is CASSITGFSNSPLHF. Combining the CDR3 with reference TRBV5-6 and TRBJ1-6 gives the whole variable domain DAGVTQSPTHLIKTRGQQVTLRCSPKSGHDTVSWYQQALGQGPQFIFQYYEEEERQRGNFPDRFSGHQFPNYSSELNVNALLLGDSALYLCASSITGFSNSPLHFGNGTRLTVT.

This sequence joins TRBV28 and TRBJ1-2; D ambiguous. The CDR3 is made up of 12 amino acids. CDR1 is MDHEN and CDR2 is SYDVKM in the germline V gene. V was trimmed by 3 bases and J by 7 bases, leaving 9 bases between them. CDR3 sequence reads: CASSLSGFGYTF. CDR3 bases: TGTGCCAGCAGTTTGTCAGGTTTTGGCTACACCTTC.

The genes are TRBV18 and TRBJ2-3; D perhaps matches TRBD1 (5 bases). This CDR3 comprises 15 residues. Trimming cost V 1 base and J 0 bases, with 8 bases left between them. CDR1 is KGHSH, CDR2 LQKENI, per germline. The CDR3 region is CASSPLSGSTDTQYF. In DNA, the CDR3 is TGTGCCAGCTCACCACTCTCAGGGAGCACAGATACGCAGTATTTT. Full variable domain (missing parts from reference TRBV18 and TRBJ2-3): NAGVMQNPRHLVRRRGQEARLRCSPMKGHSHVYWYRQLPEEGLKFMVYLQKENIIDESGMPKERFSAEFPKEGPSILRIQQVVRGDSAAYFCASSPLSGSTDTQYFGPGTRLTVL.

This clone was detected only a few times. The chain recombines TRBV27 with TRBJ1-3; 8 bases align to TRBD1. Losses at the gene ends were 4 bases for V and 0 bases for J; bases not matched to a gene: 2. Germline V gene data show CDR1 as MNHEY and CDR2 as SMNVEV (reference sequence). The CDR3 extends over 15 amino acids. CDR3 residues: CASSSDRASGNTIYF. The CDR3 nucleotides are TGTGCCAGCAGTTCGGACAGGGCCTCTGGAAACACCATATATTTT.

This chain links TRBV10-2 with TRBJ2-1; maybe TRBD2 (5 bases). Trimming removed 1 base at V and 6 bases at J, with 16 bases between. Germline V gene sequence: CDR1 WSHSY, CDR2 SAAADI. CDR3 length equals 16 residues. The CDR3 DNA sequence: TGCGCCAGCAGTGAGTATTCGGAGGTCTACACCAATGAGCAGTTCTTC. It encodes CASSEYSEVYTNEQFF.

V is TRBV28 and J is TRBJ2-1, with a tentative D call TRBD1 (6 bases). There are 15 residues in the CDR3. Trimming pared 5 bases from V and 6 bases from J, leaving 17 bases between. Germline V gene data show CDR1 as MDHEN and CDR2 as SYDVKM. The CDR3 DNA follows: TGTGCCAGCAGTCCGGGACACACCAAAGGCAATGAGCAGTTCTTC. It is translated as CASSPGHTKGNEQFF. Filled out from reference TRBV28 and TRBJ2-1, the complete variable domain reads DVKVTQSSRYLVKRTGEKVFLECVQDMDHENMFWYRQDPGLGLRLIYFSYDVKMKEKGDIPEGYSVSREKKERFSLILESASTNQTSMYLCASSPGHTKGNEQFFGPGTRLTVL.

This clone was observed a single time. The chain combines TRBV11-2 with TRBJ1-3; a weak D match, TRBD1 (6 bases). Germline assignment: CDR1 SGHAT and CDR2 FQNNGV. This CDR3 has 16 residues. The V gene lost 2 bases and the J gene lost 4 bases, with 15 bases spanning the gap. The DNA for the CDR3 is TGTGCCAGCAGCTTAAGTCCAGGGGTTGGAGGAAACACCATATATTTT. It translates to CASSLSPGVGGNTIYF.

With respect to this clone: An end of the junction differs from the germline gene, which may be a read error. This chain uses TRBV7-9 with TRBJ2-7, with TRBD2 as a possible D gene (5 bases). Looked up from germline, CDR1 is SEHNR and CDR2 is FQNEAQ (reference sequence). The CDR3 covers 12 residues. The DNA for the CDR3 is TGTTCCAGCACCGGATCGGGGTACGAGCAGTACTTC. It yields the protein CSSTGSGYEQYF. Full variable domain (rest looked up from reference TRBV7-9 and TRBJ2-7): DTGVSQNPRHKITKRGQNVTFRCDPISEHNRLYWYRQTLGQGPEFLTYFQNEAQLEKSRLLSDRFSAERPKGSFSTLEIQRTEQGDSAMYLCSSTGSGYEQYFGPGTRLTVT.

The chain combines TRBV7-3 with TRBJ1-6, with D tentatively TRBD1 (6 bases). CDR1 SGHTA and CDR2 FQGTGA come from the germline V gene. V lost 1 base, J lost 5 bases, and 12 bases lay in between. The CDR3 loop spans 16 amino acids. The DNA of the CDR3 is TGTGCCAGCAGCTTAAACATCCCAGGGGATAATTCACCCCTCCACTTT. Translation: CASSLNIPGDNSPLHF. The variable domain in full, with the rest retrieved from reference TRBV7-3 and TRBJ1-6, is GAGVSQTPSNKVTEKGKYVELRCDPISGHTALYWYRQSLGQGPEFLIYFQGTGAADDSGLPNDRFFAVRPEGSVSTLKIQRTERGDSAVYLCASSLNIPGDNSPLHFGNGTRLTVT.

The V gene is TRBV29-1, the J gene TRBJ2-5, with 10 bases fitting TRBD1. Germline trimming cut 4 bases from V and 5 bases from J; bases unmatched to any gene: 16. CDR3 length: 17 amino acids. Germline CDR1 SQVTM, CDR2 ANQGSEA. For the CDR3, the DNA is TGCAGCGTTGTCGGCTTGCAAGACAGGGGGCGCGGGGAGACCCAGTACTTC. Its protein is CSVVGLQDRGRGETQYF.

V and J are TRBV7-2 and TRBJ2-7; 7 bases align to TRBD2. The CDR3 has 14 amino acids. Looked up from germline, CDR1 is SGHTA and CDR2 is FQGNSA. The ends lost 4 bases at V and 6 bases at J; junction bases unmatched: 9. For the CDR3, the DNA is TGTGCCAGCAGCTCCTCTAGCGGACCCATCGAGCAGTACTTC. It encodes CASSSSSGPIEQYF.

The genes are TRBV5-1 and TRBJ2-1, with 8 bases fitting TRBD1. The CDR3 runs to 14 residues. Trimming cost V 1 base and J 10 bases; bases outside gene matches: 7. The germline CDR1 and CDR2 sequences are SGHRS and YFSETQ. CDR3 loop: CASSLIQGAQEQFF. For the CDR3, the DNA is TGCGCCAGCAGCTTGATTCAGGGGGCGCAGGAGCAGTTCTTC.

The gene calls are TRBV6-5 and TRBJ2-5, with D hard to call. Germline V gene sequence: CDR1 MNHEY, CDR2 SVGAGI. Trimming removed 0 bases at V and 9 bases at J, with 14 bases between. CDR3 length: 14 amino acids. In nucleotides, the CDR3 is TGTGCCAGCAGTTACTCCGGGTCCCCAAGGTCCCAGTACTTC. It yields the protein CASSYSGSPRSQYF.